This T cell receptor (beta chain) was recovered during a study of cytomegalovirus exposure and HLA in healthy donors. Study context: Across 350 to 500 genotyped donors, about 80% landed in the Caucasian-associated ancestry cluster. Overall study findings and caveats: Among the sequence variants, a highly shared cluster was likely an artifact of sequencing. As a later analysis showed, a missense DCLRE1C variant was linked to trimming of TCR beta V- and J-genes.

Each of the donors was a healthy bone marrow donor. Germline CDR1 is SGHRS and CDR2 is YFSETQ. V lost 4 bases, J lost 7 bases, and 21 bases lay in between. The CDR3 totals 16 residues. As regards this clone: Its antigen is currently unknown.

Both 60 Vbeta primers and 13 Jbeta primers went into the PCR. Profiling relied on immunoSEQ multiplex PCR, and the TCRdb table lists in-frame clones only, not all of them. This table has more than 150,000 clones, roughly 80% appearing once. V usage is TRBV5-1 and J usage is TRBJ1-5; D possibly corresponds to TRBD1 (5 bases). The TCR sequence derives from a girl under 18 in good health and CMV-seropositive. Sequencing was carried out using PBMCs. CDR3 DNA sequence: TGCGCCAGCAGCCCCACTGATTGGGGGGTAGGGCAGCCCCAGCATTTT. Translating gives CASSPTDWGVGQPQHF.